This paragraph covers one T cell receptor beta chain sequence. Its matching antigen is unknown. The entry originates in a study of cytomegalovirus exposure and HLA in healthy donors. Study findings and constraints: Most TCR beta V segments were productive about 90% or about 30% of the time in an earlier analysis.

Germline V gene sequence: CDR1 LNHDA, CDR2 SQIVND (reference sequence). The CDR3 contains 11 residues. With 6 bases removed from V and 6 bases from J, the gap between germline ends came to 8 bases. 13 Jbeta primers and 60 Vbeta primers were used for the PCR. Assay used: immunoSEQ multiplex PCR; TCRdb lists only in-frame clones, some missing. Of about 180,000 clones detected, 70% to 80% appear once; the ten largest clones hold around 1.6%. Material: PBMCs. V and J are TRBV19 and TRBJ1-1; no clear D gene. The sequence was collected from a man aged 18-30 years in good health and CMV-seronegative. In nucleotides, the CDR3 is TGTGCCAGTAGAGCATCCTCTGAAGCTTTCTTT. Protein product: CASRASSEAFF.